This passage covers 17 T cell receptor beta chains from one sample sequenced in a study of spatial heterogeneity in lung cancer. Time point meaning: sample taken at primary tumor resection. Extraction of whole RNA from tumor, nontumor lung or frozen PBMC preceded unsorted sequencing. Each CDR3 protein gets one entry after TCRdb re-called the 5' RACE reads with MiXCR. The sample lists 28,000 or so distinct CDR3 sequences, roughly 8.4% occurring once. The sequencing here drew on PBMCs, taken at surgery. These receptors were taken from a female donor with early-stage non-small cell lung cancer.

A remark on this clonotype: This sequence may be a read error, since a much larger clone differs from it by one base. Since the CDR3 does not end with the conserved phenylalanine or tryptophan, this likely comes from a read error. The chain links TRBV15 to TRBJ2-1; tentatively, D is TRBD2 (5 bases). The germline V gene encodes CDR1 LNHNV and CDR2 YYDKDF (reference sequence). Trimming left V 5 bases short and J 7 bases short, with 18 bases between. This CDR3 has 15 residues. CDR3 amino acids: CATSLGGRRWNEQFI. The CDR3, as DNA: TGTGCCACCAGCCTCGGCGGAAGGAGGTGGAATGAGCAGTTCATC.

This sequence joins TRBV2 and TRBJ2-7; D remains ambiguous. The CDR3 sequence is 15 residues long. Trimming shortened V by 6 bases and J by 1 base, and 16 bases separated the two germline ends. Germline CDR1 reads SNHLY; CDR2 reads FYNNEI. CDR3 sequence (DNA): TGTGCCAGCAGATATTCGTGGGTCGGGTCCTACGAGCAGTACTTC. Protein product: CASRYSWVGSYEQYF.

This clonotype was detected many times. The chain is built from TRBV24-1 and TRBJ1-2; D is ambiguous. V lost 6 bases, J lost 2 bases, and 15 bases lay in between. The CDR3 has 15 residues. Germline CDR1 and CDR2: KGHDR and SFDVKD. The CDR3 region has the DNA TGTGCCACCAGTTCCCCAAATAAAGGGAACTATGGCTACACCTTC. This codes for CATSSPNKGNYGYTF.

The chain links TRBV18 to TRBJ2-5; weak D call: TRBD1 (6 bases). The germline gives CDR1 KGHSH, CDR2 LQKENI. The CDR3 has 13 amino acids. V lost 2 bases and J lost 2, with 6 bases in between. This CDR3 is CASSPGQQETQYF. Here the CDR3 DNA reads TGTGCCAGCTCACCAGGACAGCAAGAGACCCAGTACTTC.

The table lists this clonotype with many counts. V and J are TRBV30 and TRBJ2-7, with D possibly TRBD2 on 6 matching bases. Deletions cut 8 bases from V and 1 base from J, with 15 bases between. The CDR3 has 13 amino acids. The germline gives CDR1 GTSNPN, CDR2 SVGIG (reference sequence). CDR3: CALAGRGSYEQYV. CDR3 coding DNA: TGTGCCCTAGCCGGACGGGGGTCCTACGAGCAGTACGTC.

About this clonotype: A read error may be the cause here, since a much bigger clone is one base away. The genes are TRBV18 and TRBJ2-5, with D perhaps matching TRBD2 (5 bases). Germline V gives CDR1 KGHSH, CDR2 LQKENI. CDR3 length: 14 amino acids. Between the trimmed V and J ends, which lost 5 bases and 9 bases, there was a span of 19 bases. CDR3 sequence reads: CASSVREGTESQYF. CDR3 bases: TGTGCCAGCTCAGTCCGCGAGGGAACTGAGTCCCAGTACTTC.

The DNA of the CDR3 is TGTGCCAGCAGCGGGCGGGGGCGCTTTGAAAAACTGTTTTTT. Protein: CASSGRGRFEKLFF. The rearrangement links TRBV7-9 to TRBJ1-4, with D possibly being TRBD1 (6 bases). Germline values: CDR1 SEHNR, CDR2 FQNEAQ (reference sequence). The CDR3 spans 14 residues. Deletions cut 5 bases from V and 7 bases from J, with 14 bases between.

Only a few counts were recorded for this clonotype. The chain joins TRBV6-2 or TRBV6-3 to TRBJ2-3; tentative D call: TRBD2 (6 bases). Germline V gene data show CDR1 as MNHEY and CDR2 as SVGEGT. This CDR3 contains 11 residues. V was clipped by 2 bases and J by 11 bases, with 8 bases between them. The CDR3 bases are TGTGCCAGCAGTTACCGGCGGGAGCAGTATTTT. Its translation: CASSYRREQYF.

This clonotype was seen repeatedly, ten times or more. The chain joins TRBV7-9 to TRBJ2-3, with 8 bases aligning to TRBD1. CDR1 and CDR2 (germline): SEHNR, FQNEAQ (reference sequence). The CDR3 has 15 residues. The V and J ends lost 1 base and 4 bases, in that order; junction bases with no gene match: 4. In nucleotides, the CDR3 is TGTGCCAGCAGCTTAGGCAGGGGGCCGGCAGATACGCAGTATTTT. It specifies CASSLGRGPADTQYF.

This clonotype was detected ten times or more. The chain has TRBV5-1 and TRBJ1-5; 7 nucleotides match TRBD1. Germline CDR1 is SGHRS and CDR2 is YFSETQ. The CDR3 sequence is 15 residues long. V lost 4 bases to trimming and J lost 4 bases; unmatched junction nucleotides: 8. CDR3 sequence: CASSAEGQFNQPQHF. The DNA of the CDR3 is TGCGCCAGCAGCGCCGAGGGACAGTTTAATCAGCCCCAGCATTTT.

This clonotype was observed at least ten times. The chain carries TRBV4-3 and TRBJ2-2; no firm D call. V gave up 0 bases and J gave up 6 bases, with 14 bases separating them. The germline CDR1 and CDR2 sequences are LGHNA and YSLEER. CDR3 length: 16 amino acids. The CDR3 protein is CASSQDQMGFAGELFF. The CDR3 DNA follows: TGCGCCAGCAGCCAAGATCAAATGGGATTCGCCGGGGAGCTGTTTTTT.

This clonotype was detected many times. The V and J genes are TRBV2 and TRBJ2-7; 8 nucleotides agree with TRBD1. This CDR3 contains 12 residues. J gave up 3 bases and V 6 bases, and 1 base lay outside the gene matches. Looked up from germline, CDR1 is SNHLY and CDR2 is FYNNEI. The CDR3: CASSGTGYEQYV. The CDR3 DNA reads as TGTGCCAGCAGCGGGACAGGCTACGAGCAGTACGTC.

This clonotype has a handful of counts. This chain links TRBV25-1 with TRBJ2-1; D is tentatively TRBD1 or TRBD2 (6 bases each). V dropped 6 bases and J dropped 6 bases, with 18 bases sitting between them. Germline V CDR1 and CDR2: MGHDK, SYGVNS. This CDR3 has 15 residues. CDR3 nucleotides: TGTGCCAGCAGCCCTAGAGGGGGAGGAGGCAATGAGCAGTTCTTC. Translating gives CASSPRGGGGNEQFF.

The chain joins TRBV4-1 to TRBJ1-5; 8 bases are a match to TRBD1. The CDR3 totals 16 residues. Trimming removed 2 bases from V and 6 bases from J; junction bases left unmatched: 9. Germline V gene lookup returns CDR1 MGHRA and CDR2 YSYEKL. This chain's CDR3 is CASSQSRTRGPQPQHF. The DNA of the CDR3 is TGCGCCAGCAGCCAAAGTCGTACCAGGGGGCCTCAGCCCCAGCATTTT.

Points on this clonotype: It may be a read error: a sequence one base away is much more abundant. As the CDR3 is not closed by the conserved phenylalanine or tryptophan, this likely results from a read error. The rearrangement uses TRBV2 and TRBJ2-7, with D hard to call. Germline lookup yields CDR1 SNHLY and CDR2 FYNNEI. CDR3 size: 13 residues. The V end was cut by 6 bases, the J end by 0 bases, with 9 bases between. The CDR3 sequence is CASRGPFSYEQYL. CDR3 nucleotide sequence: TGTGCCAGCAGAGGACCGTTCTCCTACGAGCAGTACCTC.

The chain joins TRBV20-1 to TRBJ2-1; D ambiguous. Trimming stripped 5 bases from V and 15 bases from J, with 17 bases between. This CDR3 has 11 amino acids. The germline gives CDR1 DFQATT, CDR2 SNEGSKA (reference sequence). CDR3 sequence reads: CSALRTPNPFF. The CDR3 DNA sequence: TGCAGTGCTCTCCGGACCCCGAATCCGTTCTTC.

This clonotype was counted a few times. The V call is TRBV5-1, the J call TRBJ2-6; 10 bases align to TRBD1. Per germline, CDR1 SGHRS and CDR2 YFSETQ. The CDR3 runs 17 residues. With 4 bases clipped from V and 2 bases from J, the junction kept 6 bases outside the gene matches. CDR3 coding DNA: TGCGCCAGCAGCCCGCGGACAGGGGGTACTGGGGCCAACGTCCTGACTTTC. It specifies CASSPRTGGTGANVLTF.